This record concerns one TCR beta chain sequence. These data belong to a study of cytotoxic CD8 clonotypes in ibrutinib-treated CLL. Produced via immunoSEQ multiplex PCR; TCRdb's table is partial and in-frame only. Of 150,000 or so clones listed, roughly 80% are singletons. This clonotype was obtained from a human donor with chronic lymphocytic leukemia. The input for sequencing was PBMCs, taken after 24 months of ibrutinib treatment.

The DNA for the CDR3 is TGTGCCAGCAGTCCGTCTAGCGGGGCCCCCTACGAGCAGTACTTC. It yields the protein CASSPSSGAPYEQYF. The gene calls are TRBV28 and TRBJ2-7; TRBD2 matches 9 bases. Germline-derived CDR1 and CDR2 are MDHEN and SYDVKM. V was pared by 5 bases and J by 2 bases, with 7 bases of the junction left unmatched. This CDR3 is built from 15 residues.